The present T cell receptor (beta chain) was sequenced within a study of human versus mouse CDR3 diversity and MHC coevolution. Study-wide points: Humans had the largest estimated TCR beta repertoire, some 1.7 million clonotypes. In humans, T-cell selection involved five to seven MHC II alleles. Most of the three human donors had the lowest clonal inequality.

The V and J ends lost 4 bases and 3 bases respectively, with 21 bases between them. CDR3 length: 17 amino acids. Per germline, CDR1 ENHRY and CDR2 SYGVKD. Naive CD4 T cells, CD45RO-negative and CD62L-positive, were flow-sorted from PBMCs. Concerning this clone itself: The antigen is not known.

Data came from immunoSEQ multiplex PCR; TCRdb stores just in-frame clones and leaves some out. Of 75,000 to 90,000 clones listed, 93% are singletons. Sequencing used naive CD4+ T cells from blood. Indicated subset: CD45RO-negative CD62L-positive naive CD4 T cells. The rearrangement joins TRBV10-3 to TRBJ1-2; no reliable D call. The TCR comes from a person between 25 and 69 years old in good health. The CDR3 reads CAISAAGNRDFYYGYTF. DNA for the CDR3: TGTGCCATCAGTGCAGCGGGGAACAGAGATTTTTACTATGGCTACACCTTC.